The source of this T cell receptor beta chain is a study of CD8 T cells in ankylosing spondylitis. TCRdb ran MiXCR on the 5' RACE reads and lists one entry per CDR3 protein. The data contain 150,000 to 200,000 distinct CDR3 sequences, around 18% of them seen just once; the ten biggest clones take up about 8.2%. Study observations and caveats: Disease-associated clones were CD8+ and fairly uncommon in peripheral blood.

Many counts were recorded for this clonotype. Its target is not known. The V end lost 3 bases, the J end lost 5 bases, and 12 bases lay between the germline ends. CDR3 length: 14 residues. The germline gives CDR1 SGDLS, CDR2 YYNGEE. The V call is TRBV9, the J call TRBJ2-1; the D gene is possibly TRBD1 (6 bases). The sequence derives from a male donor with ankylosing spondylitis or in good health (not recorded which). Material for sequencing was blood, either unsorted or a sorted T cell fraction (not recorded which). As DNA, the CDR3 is TGTGCCAGCAGCGACAGACGGGACAACAATGAGCAGTTCTTC. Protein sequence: CASSDRRDNNEQFF.